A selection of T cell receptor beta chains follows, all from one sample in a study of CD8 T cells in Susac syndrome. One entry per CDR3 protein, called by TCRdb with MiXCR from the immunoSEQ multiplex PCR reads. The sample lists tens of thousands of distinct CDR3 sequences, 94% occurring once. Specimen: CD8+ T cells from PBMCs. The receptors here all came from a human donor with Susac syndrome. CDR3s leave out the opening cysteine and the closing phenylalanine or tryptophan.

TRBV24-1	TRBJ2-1	ATGGDSEDEQF
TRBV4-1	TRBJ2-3	ASSQDAGLAGGYTDTQY
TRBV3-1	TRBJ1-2	ASSPRRGHHGYT
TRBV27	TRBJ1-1	ASSLWDGTEAF
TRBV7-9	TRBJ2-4	ASSWGQGINIQY
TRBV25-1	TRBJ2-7	ASSVPGQGFSYEQY
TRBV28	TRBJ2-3	ASSRGLAGTDTQY
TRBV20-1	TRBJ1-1	SAFKSEQNTEAF
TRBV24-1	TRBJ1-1	ATSAGNTEAF
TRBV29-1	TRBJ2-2	SVEDRGYTGELF
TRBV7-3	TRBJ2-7	ASSLGQSLSPFSYEQY
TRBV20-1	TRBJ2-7	SARDLGLSYEQY
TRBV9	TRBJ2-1	ASMGRGLAGGGEQF
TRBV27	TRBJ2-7	ASSQGGISEQY
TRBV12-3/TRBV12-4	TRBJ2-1	ASSLTHRVDEQF
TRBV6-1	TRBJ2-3	ASSKFGATDTQY
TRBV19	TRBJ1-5	ASSSNQPQH
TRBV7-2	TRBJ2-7	ASSTTLFNRGSEQY
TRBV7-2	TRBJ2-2	ASSLDFGIRLTGELF
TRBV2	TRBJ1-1	ASSEPPGTEAF
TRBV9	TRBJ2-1	ASSPSGGAAEQF
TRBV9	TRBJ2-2	ASSGPRGGELF
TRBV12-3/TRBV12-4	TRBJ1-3	ASMSGSSGNTIY
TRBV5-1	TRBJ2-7	ASSLGQRSYEQY
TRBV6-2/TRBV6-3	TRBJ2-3	ASRTSGGATDTQY
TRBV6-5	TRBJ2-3	ASSLGGGGTDTQY
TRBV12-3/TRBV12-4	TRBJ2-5	ASRGDRVQTQY
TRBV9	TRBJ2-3	ASSPWTRSGDTQY
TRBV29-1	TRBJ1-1	SLYRGPNTEAF
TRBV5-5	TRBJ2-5	ASSNSQGLGETQY
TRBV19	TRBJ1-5	ASSIPRDYSNQPQH
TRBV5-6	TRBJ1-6	ASSRDRSSYNSPLH
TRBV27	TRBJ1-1	ASSQPHRETEAF
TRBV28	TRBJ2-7	ASSLPRQGLTYEQY
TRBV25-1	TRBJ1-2	ASSESKGTGGGSYGYT
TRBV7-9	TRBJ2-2	ASSPDSFTGELF
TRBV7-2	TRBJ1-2	ASSPPGGYGYT
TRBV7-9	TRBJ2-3	ASSLGYRVTQY
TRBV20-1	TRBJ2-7	SLQQGNEQY
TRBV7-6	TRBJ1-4	ASSPRTGGLEKLF
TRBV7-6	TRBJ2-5	ASSDSGTETQY
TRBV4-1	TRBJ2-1	ASSQDVRTSGGGEF
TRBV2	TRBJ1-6	ASSALTGRNSPLH
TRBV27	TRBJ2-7	ASSLGVRDEQY
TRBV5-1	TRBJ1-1	ASSLKGSNAEAF
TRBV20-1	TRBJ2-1	SASAGGRNEQF
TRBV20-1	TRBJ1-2	SATGAGRYGYT
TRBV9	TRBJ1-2	ASSVSGTLRGGYT
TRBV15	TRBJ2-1	ATSRDRRDRGRYEQF